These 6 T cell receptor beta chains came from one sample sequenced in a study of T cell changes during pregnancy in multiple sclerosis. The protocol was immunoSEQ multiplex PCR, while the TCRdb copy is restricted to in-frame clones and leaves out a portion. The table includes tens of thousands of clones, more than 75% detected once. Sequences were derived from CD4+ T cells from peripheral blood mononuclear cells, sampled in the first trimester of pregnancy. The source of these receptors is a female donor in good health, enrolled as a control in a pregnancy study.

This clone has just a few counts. CDR3 region: CASGPGQGPRNSPLHF. Here the CDR3 DNA reads TGTGCTAGTGGTCCCGGACAGGGCCCTCGGAATTCACCCCTCCACTTT. The chain carries TRBV12-5 and TRBJ1-6, with TRBD1 matching 8 bases. Germline V lookup: CDR1 LGHNT, CDR2 FRNRAP. The CDR3 extends over 16 amino acids. V gave up 5 bases and J gave up 7 bases; unmatched junction bases: 10.

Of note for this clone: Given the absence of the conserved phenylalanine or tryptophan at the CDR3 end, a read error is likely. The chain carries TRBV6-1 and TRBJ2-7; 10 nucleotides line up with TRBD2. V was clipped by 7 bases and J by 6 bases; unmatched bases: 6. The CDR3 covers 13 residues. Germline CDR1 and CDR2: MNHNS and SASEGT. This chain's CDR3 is CASTKREGGEQYL. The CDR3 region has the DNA TGTGCCAGCACGAAGCGGGAGGGTGGCGAGCAGTACCTC.

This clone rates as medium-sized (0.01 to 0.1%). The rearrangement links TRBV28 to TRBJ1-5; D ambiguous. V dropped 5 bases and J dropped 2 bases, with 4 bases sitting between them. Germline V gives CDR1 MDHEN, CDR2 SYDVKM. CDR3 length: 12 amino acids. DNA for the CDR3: TGTGCCAGCAGTGAGGGCAATCAGCCCCAGCATTTT. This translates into CASSEGNQPQHF.

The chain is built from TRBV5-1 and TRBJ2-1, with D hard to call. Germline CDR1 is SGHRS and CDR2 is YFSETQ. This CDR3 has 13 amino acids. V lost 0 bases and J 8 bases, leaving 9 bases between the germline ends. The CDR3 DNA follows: TGCGCCAGCAGCTTGGGACTTTTTCATGAGCAGTTCTTC. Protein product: CASSLGLFHEQFF.

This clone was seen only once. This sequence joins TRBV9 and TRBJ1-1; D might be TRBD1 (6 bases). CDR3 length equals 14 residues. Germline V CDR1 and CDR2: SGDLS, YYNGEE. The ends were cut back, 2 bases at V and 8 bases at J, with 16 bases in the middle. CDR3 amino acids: CASSVQTGYQEAFF. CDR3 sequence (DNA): TGTGCCAGCAGCGTCCAAACAGGGTACCAGGAAGCTTTCTTT.

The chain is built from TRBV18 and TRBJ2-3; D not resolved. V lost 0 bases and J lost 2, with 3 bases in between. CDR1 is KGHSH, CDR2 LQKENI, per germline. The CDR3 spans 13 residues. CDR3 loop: CASSPPLTDTQYF. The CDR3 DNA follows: TGTGCCAGCTCACCACCCCTCACAGATACGCAGTATTTT. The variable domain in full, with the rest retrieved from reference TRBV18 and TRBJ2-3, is NAGVMQNPRHLVRRRGQEARLRCSPMKGHSHVYWYRQLPEEGLKFMVYLQKENIIDESGMPKERFSAEFPKEGPSILRIQQVVRGDSAAYFCASSPPLTDTQYFGPGTRLTVL.